This T cell receptor (beta chain) was identified in a study of shared clonotypes between healthy human individuals. Study context: Used for every donor were three CD4 naive, three CD4 memory, two CD8 naive and one CD8 memory plate.

Study observations and caveats: Clonotypes shared by all four sorted-subset donors had higher generation probabilities than non-shared clonotypes. For sorted subsets, rarefaction showed incomplete sequencing despite large depth.

Notes on this clone: The antigen is unknown. This same CDR3 is encoded by further DNA sequences in the sample.

V lost 1 base and J lost 5, with 6 bases in between. This CDR3 spans 12 amino acids. Germline CDR1 is SGHRS and CDR2 is YFSETQ. This table comes from immunoSEQ multiplex PCR, and its TCRdb copy is limited to in-frame clones, with some not included. The sample carries about a million clones, 60% to 80% recorded once. This clonotype originated in a man younger than 35 in good health. Material for sequencing was memory CD4+ T cells sorted from blood. The subset is: CD45RA-negative fraction. This rearrangement joins TRBV5-1 to TRBJ2-5, with unresolved D. The CDR3 nucleotides read TGCGCCAGCAGCTTGAGGCAGGAGACCCAGTACTTC. Translated, it gives CASSLRQETQYF.